Shown below are 20 T cell receptor beta chains from a single sample sequenced in a study of T cells after yellow fever vaccination. One entry per CDR3 protein, called by TCRdb with MiXCR from the 5' RACE reads. Found here are hundreds of thousands of distinct CDR3 sequences, approximately 13% of them singletons; the top ten hold approximately 15%. The specimen was PBMCs, collected on the day of the yellow fever booster vaccination. These TCRs come from a man aged 25 to 40 who received the YFV17D yellow fever vaccine.

V gene TRBV7-6 combines with J gene TRBJ2-1; no firm D call. The V gene lost 1 base and the J gene lost 1 base, with 17 bases spanning the gap. Germline CDR1 is SGHVS and CDR2 is FNYEAQ. The CDR3 spans 18 residues. CDR3: CASSLDGRLFRSYNEQFF. The CDR3 region has the DNA TGTGCCAGCAGCTTAGACGGACGCCTGTTTCGGTCCTACAATGAGCAGTTCTTC.

This clonotype has only a few counts. The chain recombines TRBV6-1 with TRBJ2-3, with D perhaps matching TRBD2 (5 bases). This CDR3 region has 13 residues. V was clipped by 8 bases and J by 5 bases, with 14 bases between them. CDR1 and CDR2 from the germline V gene are MNHNS and SASEGT. CDR3 DNA: TGTGCCAGCTCCTCTAATCGGGGAGATACGCAGTATTTT. Amino acids: CASSSNRGDTQYF.

The chain couples TRBV20-1 to TRBJ2-7; no definite D call. V shed 6 bases and J shed 2 bases, with 17 bases lying between them. Looked up from germline, CDR1 is DFQATT and CDR2 is SNEGSKA (reference sequence). The CDR3 is made up of 14 amino acids. The CDR3 nucleotides read TGCAGTGCCCAGACAAGGGCCAGGCCCTACGAGCAGTACTTC. Protein product: CSAQTRARPYEQYF.

V is TRBV18 and J is TRBJ2-5; D is undetermined. V lost 1 base and J 2 bases, leaving 11 bases between the germline ends. The CDR3 extends over 15 amino acids. The germline V gene encodes CDR1 KGHSH and CDR2 LQKENI. In DNA, the CDR3 is TGTGCCAGCTCACCACTTAACGGAATTCAAGAGACCCAGTACTTC. Translation gives CASSPLNGIQETQYF.

This clonotype was detected only a few times. This rearrangement joins TRBV5-1 to TRBJ2-7; the match to TRBD2 covers 8 bases. The CDR3 is 14 amino acids. V dropped 5 bases and J dropped 1; count of bases not matched to a gene: 5. Per the germline V gene, CDR1 is SGHRS and CDR2 is YFSETQ. CDR3 nucleotide sequence: TGCGCCAGCAGGGGGACTAGTGATTCCTACGAGCAGTACTTC. Amino acid sequence: CASRGTSDSYEQYF.

This clonotype has a count of ten or more. This chain links TRBV3-1 with TRBJ2-5; 9 bases line up with TRBD2. The germline V gene encodes CDR1 LGHDT and CDR2 YNNKEL (reference sequence). Losses at the gene ends were 2 bases for V and 5 bases for J; bases not matched to a gene: 3. There are 14 residues in the CDR3. The CDR3 here is CASSQKAGGETQYF. The CDR3 coding sequence is TGTGCCAGCAGCCAAAAGGCGGGAGGGGAGACCCAGTACTTC.

There are a few counts of this clonotype. The chain joins TRBV20-1 to TRBJ2-7, with D perhaps matching TRBD1 or TRBD2 (5 bases each). Germline CDR1 DFQATT, CDR2 SNEGSKA (reference sequence). V was trimmed by 3 bases and J by 3 bases, leaving 15 bases between them. CDR3 size: 14 residues. CDR3 sequence (DNA): TGCAGTGCTAGGGGGACCGCCCTCCTCTACGAGCAGTACTTC. This codes for CSARGTALLYEQYF.

The genes are TRBV27 and TRBJ1-4, with TRBD1 matching 8 bases. Trimming took 5 bases from V and 8 from J; bases not matched to a gene: 10. The CDR3 length is 15 residues. In germline, CDR1 is MNHEY, CDR2 SMNVEV (reference sequence). The CDR3 bases are TGTGCCAGCAGTCCATCGGACAGGGCGAGGGAAAAACTGTTTTTT. Amino acid sequence: CASSPSDRAREKLFF.

The chain has TRBV20-1 and TRBJ2-2; 8 bases are a match to TRBD2. Trimming removed 0 bases from V and 6 bases from J; junction bases left unmatched: 12. Germline lookup yields CDR1 DFQATT and CDR2 SNEGSKA (reference sequence). CDR3 length: 17 residues. The CDR3 here is CSARDSTSGSQPGELFF. The CDR3 DNA reads TGCAGTGCTAGAGATTCCACTAGCGGTTCACAGCCCGGGGAGCTGTTTTTT.

This chain joins TRBV7-9 and TRBJ2-1, with TRBD2 identical over 12 bases. Trimming took 7 bases from V and 9 from J; bases not matched to a gene: 13. The CDR3 contains 16 residues. Germline CDR1 is SEHNR and CDR2 is FQNEAQ (reference sequence). This chain's CDR3 is CASTSSGRAGRVEQFF. The CDR3, as DNA: TGTGCCAGCACGTCTAGCGGGAGGGCCGGTCGGGTTGAGCAGTTCTTC.

This clonotype was found a few times. This sequence joins TRBV20-1 and TRBJ2-1; tentative D call: TRBD1 (6 bases). The V end was cut by 3 bases, the J end by 12 bases, with 15 bases between. The germline V gene encodes CDR1 DFQATT and CDR2 SNEGSKA (reference sequence). The CDR3 length is 12 residues. The CDR3 loop is CSASLETGGQFF. The CDR3 DNA reads as TGCAGTGCTAGCCTCGAGACAGGCGGGCAGTTCTTC.

This clonotype appeared a few times. The rearrangement links TRBV6-1 to TRBJ2-7, with 13 positions matching TRBD2. The germline V gene has CDR1 MNHNS and CDR2 SASEGT. J was trimmed by 5 bases and V by 10 bases; bases with no gene match: 5. This CDR3 has 13 amino acids. CDR3: CAIRTSGSNEQYF. CDR3 nucleotide sequence: TGTGCCATCCGGACTAGCGGGAGCAACGAGCAGTACTTC.

This clonotype was seen a few times. This chain links TRBV7-9 with TRBJ2-6; possibly TRBD2 for D (6 bases). Trimming took 7 bases from V and 4 from J, leaving 14 bases between them. The CDR3 is 15 residues long. CDR1 SEHNR and CDR2 FQNEAQ come from the germline V gene (reference sequence). CDR3 residues: CASTSREAGANVLTF. The DNA of the CDR3 is TGTGCCAGCACCAGCAGGGAGGCGGGGGCCAACGTCCTGACTTTC.

This clonotype occurred many times. The chain uses TRBV14 and TRBJ1-3; unclear D gene. This CDR3 has 16 amino acids. Between the trimmed V and J ends, which lost 6 bases and 0 bases, there was a span of 15 bases. Germline CDR1 is SGHDN and CDR2 is FVKESK. The CDR3 DNA follows: TGTGCCAGCAGTTCCACGGGATCTTACTCTGGAAACACCATATATTTT. Protein: CASSSTGSYSGNTIYF.

This rearrangement joins TRBV27 to TRBJ1-5, with no clear D. This CDR3 spans 14 amino acids. V lost 4 bases, J lost 0 bases, and 7 bases lay in between. CDR1 and CDR2 from the germline V gene are MNHEY and SMNVEV (reference sequence). The CDR3 sequence: CASSSYSSNQPQHF. CDR3 coding DNA: TGTGCCAGCAGTTCTTACAGTAGCAATCAGCCCCAGCATTTT.

V is TRBV2 and J is TRBJ1-5; D uncertain. CDR1 and CDR2 from the germline V gene are SNHLY and FYNNEI. The CDR3 is made up of 14 amino acids. Trimming cost V 7 bases and J 4 bases, with 14 bases left between them. The CDR3 sequence: CASNGNPQNQPQHF. Written as DNA, the CDR3 is TGTGCCAGCAATGGAAACCCACAGAATCAGCCCCAGCATTTT.

The rearrangement joins TRBV27 to TRBJ1-2; maybe TRBD1 (5 bases). Trimming cost V 2 bases and J 4 bases, with 14 bases left between them. Germline V gene lookup returns CDR1 MNHEY and CDR2 SMNVEV (reference sequence). The CDR3 sequence is 15 residues long. CDR3 sequence (DNA): TGTGCCAGCAGTTTAGAACCATCAGGGAGCTATGGCTACACCTTC. Its protein product is CASSLEPSGSYGYTF.

This clonotype has a count of ten or more. The chain combines TRBV5-5 with TRBJ2-1, with D hard to call. V was cut by 4 bases and J by 9 bases, with 5 bases left in between. Germline CDR1 reads SGHKS; CDR2 reads YYEKEE (reference sequence). The length of the CDR3 is 10 residues. The DNA for the CDR3 is TGTGCCAGCAGCCTATCTGAGCAGTTCTTC. It codes for CASSLSEQFF.

This clonotype was found a few times. The rearrangement uses TRBV7-6 and TRBJ1-2; D is undetermined. This CDR3 spans 18 amino acids. CDR1 is SGHVS and CDR2 is FNYEAQ in the germline V gene. The V and J ends lost 1 base and 0 bases respectively, with 18 bases between them. The CDR3 here is CASSLGTGNSFSNYGYTF. In DNA form, the CDR3 reads TGTGCCAGCAGCTTAGGAACGGGAAACAGCTTCTCTAACTATGGCTACACCTTC.

This clonotype was picked up a small number of times. The chain has TRBV19 and TRBJ2-3; TRBD2 is a possible D gene (6 bases). The CDR3 runs to 16 residues. In germline, CDR1 is LNHDA, CDR2 SQIVND (reference sequence). V was pared by 6 bases and J by 2 bases, with 18 bases between. The chain's CDR3 is CASSPQDYRNTDTQYF. CDR3 DNA sequence: TGTGCCAGTAGCCCCCAGGACTATCGGAACACAGATACGCAGTATTTT.